The T cell receptor beta chain described here comes from a study of blood T cell repertoires in COVID-19. Study background: Samples representing acute and convalescent COVID-19 were sourced from the United States, Italy and Spain. PBMCs, B-cell-depleted T cells, or T cells were the source of the cDNA or gDNA that made up the material.

This CDR3 is 15 amino acids long. Trimming shortened V by 5 bases and J by 6 bases, and 14 bases separated the two germline ends. CDR1 MNHEY and CDR2 SVGAGI come from the germline V gene. Original handling: Scientists estimated how many nucleated cells there were by amplifying reference gene primers. TCRdb keeps only in-frame clones here, not all; method: immunoSEQ multiplex PCR. The V and J calls and clone size are taken from that table; D and trimming were inferred from the DNA. The data hold 250,000 to 300,000 clones, with approximately 85% observed a single time. Sequenced: peripheral blood. The TCR originated in a woman aged 65 to 85 with acute or convalescent COVID-19. This chain uses TRBV6-5 with TRBJ1-6; the D gene is possibly TRBD1 (6 bases). CDR3 nucleotides: TGTGCCAGCAGTACAGGACAGCCGCTTAATTCACCCCTCCACTTT. It is translated as CASSTGQPLNSPLHF.